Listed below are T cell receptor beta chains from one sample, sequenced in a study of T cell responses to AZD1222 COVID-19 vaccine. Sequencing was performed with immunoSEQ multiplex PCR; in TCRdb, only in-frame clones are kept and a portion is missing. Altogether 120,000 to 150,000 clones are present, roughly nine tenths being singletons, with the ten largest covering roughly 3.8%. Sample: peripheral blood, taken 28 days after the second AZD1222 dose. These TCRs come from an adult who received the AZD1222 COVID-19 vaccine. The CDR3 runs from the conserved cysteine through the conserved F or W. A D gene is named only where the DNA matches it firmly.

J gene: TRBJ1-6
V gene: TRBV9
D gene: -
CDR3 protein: CASSVVPGEGSPLHF

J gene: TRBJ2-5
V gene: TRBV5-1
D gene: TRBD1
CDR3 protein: CASSSQDRGRGETQYF

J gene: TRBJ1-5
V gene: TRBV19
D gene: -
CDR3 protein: CASSTPGSSNQPQHF

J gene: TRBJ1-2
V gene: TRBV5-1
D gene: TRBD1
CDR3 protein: CASSTATGWAYYGYTF

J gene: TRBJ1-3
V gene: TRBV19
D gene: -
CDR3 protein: CASISTRSGNTIYF

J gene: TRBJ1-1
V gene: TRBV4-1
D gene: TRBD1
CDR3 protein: CASSHAGTENTEAFF

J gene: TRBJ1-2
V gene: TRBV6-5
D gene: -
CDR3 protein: CALQPGVSLGYTF

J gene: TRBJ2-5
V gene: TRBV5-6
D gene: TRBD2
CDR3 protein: CASSPGGQETQYF

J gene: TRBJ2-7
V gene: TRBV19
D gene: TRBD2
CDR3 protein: CASSGLAVSYEQYF

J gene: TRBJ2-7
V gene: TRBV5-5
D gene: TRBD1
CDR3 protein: CASSLGMGTGSYEQYF

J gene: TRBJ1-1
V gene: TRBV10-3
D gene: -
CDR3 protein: CATMTGRNTEAFF

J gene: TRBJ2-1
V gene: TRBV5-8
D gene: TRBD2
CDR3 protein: CASKTGLAINNEQFF

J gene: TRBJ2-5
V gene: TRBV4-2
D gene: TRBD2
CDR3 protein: CASSQDRGGKGTQYF

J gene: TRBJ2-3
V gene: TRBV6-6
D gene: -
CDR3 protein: CASSYRLGTDTQYF

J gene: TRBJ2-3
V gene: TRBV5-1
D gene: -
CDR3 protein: CASRTSPSRTDTQYF

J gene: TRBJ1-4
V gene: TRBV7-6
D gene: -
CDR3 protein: CASSLGSPGTGEKLFF

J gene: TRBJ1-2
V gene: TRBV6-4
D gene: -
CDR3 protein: CASSLTGLANYGYTF

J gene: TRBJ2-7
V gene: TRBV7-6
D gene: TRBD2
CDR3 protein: CASSEGLAGSGYEQYF

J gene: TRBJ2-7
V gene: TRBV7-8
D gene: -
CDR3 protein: CASSLAGRQSISYEQYF

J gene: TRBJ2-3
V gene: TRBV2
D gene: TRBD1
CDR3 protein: CASSANRGDTQYF

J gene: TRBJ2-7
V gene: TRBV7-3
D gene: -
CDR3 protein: CAGRVFYEQYF

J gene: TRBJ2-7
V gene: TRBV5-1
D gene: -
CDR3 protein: CASSLLGDYEQYF

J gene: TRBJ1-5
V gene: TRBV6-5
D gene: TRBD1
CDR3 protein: CASSGQTGTGQPQHF

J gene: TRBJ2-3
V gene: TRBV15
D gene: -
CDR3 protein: CATSERGGRDTDTQYF

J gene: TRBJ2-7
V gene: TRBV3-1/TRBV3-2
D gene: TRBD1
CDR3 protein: CASSQIRQGALAYEQYF

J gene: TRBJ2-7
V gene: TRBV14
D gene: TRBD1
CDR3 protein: CASSQDGDSPYEQYF

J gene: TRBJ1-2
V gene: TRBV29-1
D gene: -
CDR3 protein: CSVFGGSSYGYTF

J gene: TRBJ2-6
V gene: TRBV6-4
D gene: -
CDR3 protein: CASSTSGANVLTF

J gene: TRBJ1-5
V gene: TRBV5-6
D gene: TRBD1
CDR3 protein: CASRSWARDRGKDPQHF

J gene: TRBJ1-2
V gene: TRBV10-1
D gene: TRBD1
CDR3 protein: CASTERTGNPPYGYTF

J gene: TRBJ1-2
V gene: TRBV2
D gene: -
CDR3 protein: CASSDEGKYGYTF

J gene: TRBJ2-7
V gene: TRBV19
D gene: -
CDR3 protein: CASSSQGGYEQYF

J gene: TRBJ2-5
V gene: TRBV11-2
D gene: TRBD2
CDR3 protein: CASSLDSGRAWETQYF

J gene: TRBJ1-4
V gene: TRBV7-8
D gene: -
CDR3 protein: CASSLVARVLNEKLFF

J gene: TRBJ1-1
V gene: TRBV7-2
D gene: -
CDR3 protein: CASRLQGNTEAFF

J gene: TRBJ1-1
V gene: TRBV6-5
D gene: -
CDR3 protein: CASEGPANTEAFF

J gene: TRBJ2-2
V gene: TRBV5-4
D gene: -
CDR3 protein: CASSSDLLKTGELFF

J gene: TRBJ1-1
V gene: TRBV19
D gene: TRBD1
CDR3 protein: CASSRTGGRTEAFF

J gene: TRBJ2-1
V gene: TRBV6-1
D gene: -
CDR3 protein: CASSAVGWVSYNEQFF

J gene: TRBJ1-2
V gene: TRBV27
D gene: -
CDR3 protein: CASSKGPSVVGYTF

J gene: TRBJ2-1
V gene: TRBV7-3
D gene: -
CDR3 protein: CASSPPFGEQFF

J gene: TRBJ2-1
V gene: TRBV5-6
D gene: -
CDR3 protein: CASSSLKGGAYNEQFF